The next 8 T cell receptor beta chains were all read from a single sample in a study of cytomegalovirus exposure and HLA in healthy donors. A multiplex PCR was run with 60 Vbeta primers and 13 Jbeta primers. Profiled with immunoSEQ multiplex PCR; TCRdb holds only in-frame clones, not every one. The data show approximately 130,000 clones, about 83% seen once. Sequencing was done on a sample of PBMCs. The receptors come from a woman aged 30 to 39 in good health and CMV-seronegative.

This clone was observed once. The chain is built from TRBV5-1 and TRBJ2-7; tentative D call: TRBD2 (5 bases). CDR3 length: 13 residues. The V gene lost 2 bases and the J gene lost 3 bases, with 9 bases spanning the gap. The germline CDR1 and CDR2 sequences are SGHRS and YFSETQ. The CDR3 protein is CASSFGIGYEQYF. The DNA for the CDR3 is TGCGCCAGCAGCTTCGGGATTGGCTACGAGCAGTACTTC.

V usage is TRBV4-1 and J usage is TRBJ1-1, with TRBD1 identical over 7 bases. Germline V gives CDR1 MGHRA, CDR2 YSYEKL. Trimming cost V 6 bases and J 3 bases; bases outside gene matches: 19. CDR3 size: 18 residues. This chain's CDR3 is CASRLTGQAGGRDTEAFF. The CDR3 coding sequence is TGCGCCAGCAGGCTGACAGGGCAGGCGGGGGGCCGGGACACTGAAGCTTTCTTT.

This clone was detected a few times. The V and J genes are TRBV6-6 and TRBJ1-1; D gene unclear. Germline V gives CDR1 MNHNY, CDR2 SVGAGI (reference sequence). Trimming stripped 0 bases from V and 5 bases from J, with 10 bases between. This CDR3 is 14 amino acids long. This chain's CDR3 is CASSYSSAETEAFF. The CDR3 DNA reads TGTGCCAGCAGTTACTCGAGTGCGGAGACTGAAGCTTTCTTT.

The chain uses TRBV6-1 and TRBJ1-6; the D gene is possibly TRBD1 (5 bases). Per the germline V gene, CDR1 is MNHNS and CDR2 is SASEGT. V lost 3 bases to trimming and J lost 0 bases, with 18 bases between them. The CDR3 contains 19 residues. The CDR3 coding sequence is TGTGCCAGCAGTGACTTGACAGTACTTTCCAGCTCCTATAATTCACCCCTCCACTTT. Translation gives CASSDLTVLSSSYNSPLHF.

J is TRBJ2-7 and V is TRBV6-5; perhaps TRBD2 as D (5 bases). Trimming took off 10 bases at V and 3 bases at J, with 13 bases between the two ends. Germline V gene lookup returns CDR1 MNHEY and CDR2 SVGAGI. The CDR3 spans 12 residues. The CDR3 sequence is CATTGNSYEQYF. The DNA for the CDR3 is TGTGCCACCACGGGAAATAGCTACGAGCAGTACTTC.

The chain has TRBV6-1 and TRBJ2-1, with 11 nucleotides matching TRBD2. CDR1 and CDR2 from the germline V gene are MNHNS and SASEGT. This CDR3 region has 15 residues. V trimming: 6 bases; J trimming: 4 bases; junction bases outside the gene matches: 5. The CDR3 DNA reads as TGTGCCAGCAGCGAGGGGACTAGCGGTTACAATGAGCAGTTCTTC. Its protein is CASSEGTSGYNEQFF.

Remarks on this clone: The identical CDR3 is also encoded by other nucleotide sequences in the sample. This chain joins TRBV5-1 and TRBJ2-1; TRBD2 aligns across 11 bases. There are 15 residues in the CDR3. V trimming: 4 bases; J trimming: 5 bases; junction bases outside the gene matches: 5. Per germline, CDR1 SGHRS and CDR2 YFSETQ. The CDR3 DNA follows: TGCGCCAGCAGCCCACTAGCGGGGGCGAACAATGAGCAGTTCTTC. Its translation is CASSPLAGANNEQFF.

The CDR3 spells CASSLGGYGANVLTF. CDR3 DNA: TGTGCCAGCAGCCTCGGGGGTTACGGGGCCAACGTCCTGACTTTC. This sequence joins TRBV25-1 and TRBJ2-6, with a weak D call TRBD2 (6 bases). V lost 6 bases and J 4 bases, leaving 13 bases between the germline ends. CDR1 and CDR2 from the germline V gene are MGHDK and SYGVNS. The CDR3 runs to 15 residues.